Listed below are T cell receptor beta chains from one sample, sequenced in a study of neoadjuvant anti-PD-1 for oral cavity cancer. Produced via immunoSEQ multiplex PCR; TCRdb's table is partial and in-frame only. The sample gives just under 70,000 clones, more than 75% of which show up once; around 3.2% is in the top ten. Sequenced here: PBMCs, sampled after nivolumab (anti-PD-1) treatment. These receptors were obtained from a person between 35 and 79 years old with oral cavity squamous cell carcinoma. Each CDR3 is given with its conserved first and last residue. A D gene is named only where the DNA matches it firmly. Clone size is given for some rows only: seen once, a few or many times, or a class if the clone is expanded.

V gene	clone size	D gene	J gene	CDR3 protein	CDR3 DNA
TRBV9	-	-	TRBJ2-5	CASSPGGGLSTQYF	TGTGCCAGCAGCCCAGGGGGGGGATTGTCGACCCAGTACTTC
TRBV2	-	-	TRBJ2-1	CASSEESSYNEQFF	TGTGCCAGCAGTGAGGAGTCTAGTTATAATGAGCAGTTCTTC
TRBV10-3	-	-	TRBJ1-4	CAISESGGSNEKLFF	TGTGCCATCAGTGAGTCGGGAGGGTCTAATGAAAAACTGTTTTTT
TRBV9	-	-	TRBJ1-1	CASSMGANTEAFF	TGTGCCAGCAGCATGGGTGCGAACACTGAAGCTTTCTTT
TRBV6-5	-	-	TRBJ2-3	CASSSRPQRDTQYF	TGTGCCAGCAGTTCCCGGCCGCAGAGGGATACGCAGTATTTT
TRBV11-2	-	TRBD2	TRBJ2-7	CASSTGTSVYEQYF	TGTGCCAGCAGTACCGGGACTAGCGTTTACGAGCAGTACTTC
TRBV10-3	-	TRBD1	TRBJ2-2	CASTGALNTGELFF	TGTGCCTCGACAGGGGCTTTGAACACCGGGGAGCTGTTTTTT
TRBV6-5	-	-	TRBJ2-5	CASSPSFDIQETQYF	TGTGCCAGCAGTCCCTCGTTCGATATACAAGAGACCCAGTACTTC
TRBV30	-	-	TRBJ1-2	CAWSVQGGAAGYTF	TGTGCCTGGAGTGTACAAGGGGGGGCGGCTGGCTACACCTTC
TRBV20-1	-	-	TRBJ1-2	CSALEMNGYTF	TGCAGTGCTCTAGAGATGAATGGCTACACCTTC
TRBV20-1	-	TRBD1	TRBJ1-2	CSARGTGGVYF	TGCAGTGCTAGAGGGACAGGGGGCGTTTACTTC
TRBV5-1	-	-	TRBJ2-1	CASSLAQGSNEQFF	TGCGCCAGCAGCTTGGCACAGGGTAGCAATGAGCAGTTCTTC
TRBV4-1	-	-	TRBJ2-1	CASSQDEGYEQFF	TGCGCCAGCAGCCAGGATGAGGGGTATGAGCAGTTCTTC
TRBV6-5	once	-	TRBJ1-4	CASSYSSGSGEKLFF	TGTGCCAGCAGTTACTCATCCGGGTCTGGTGAAAAACTGTTTTTT
TRBV19	-	TRBD2	TRBJ2-1	CASTLTSGSYNEQFF	TGTGCCAGTACCCTTACTAGCGGGAGCTACAATGAGCAGTTCTTC
TRBV15	-	-	TRBJ1-2	CATSSDFSGYTF	TGTGCCACCAGCAGCGACTTTAGTGGCTACACCTTC
TRBV19	-	-	TRBJ2-2	CASKGTFGPGELFF	TGTGCCAGTAAGGGGACGTTTGGCCCCGGGGAGCTGTTTTTT
TRBV6-5	-	-	TRBJ2-2	CASSYSSRTGGELFF	TGTGCCAGCAGTTACTCGAGTAGGACGGGCGGGGAGCTGTTTTTT
TRBV30	-	TRBD2	TRBJ2-5	CAWSLSLAGGQETQYF	TGTGCCTGGAGTCTCTCTTTAGCGGGAGGGCAAGAGACCCAGTACTTC